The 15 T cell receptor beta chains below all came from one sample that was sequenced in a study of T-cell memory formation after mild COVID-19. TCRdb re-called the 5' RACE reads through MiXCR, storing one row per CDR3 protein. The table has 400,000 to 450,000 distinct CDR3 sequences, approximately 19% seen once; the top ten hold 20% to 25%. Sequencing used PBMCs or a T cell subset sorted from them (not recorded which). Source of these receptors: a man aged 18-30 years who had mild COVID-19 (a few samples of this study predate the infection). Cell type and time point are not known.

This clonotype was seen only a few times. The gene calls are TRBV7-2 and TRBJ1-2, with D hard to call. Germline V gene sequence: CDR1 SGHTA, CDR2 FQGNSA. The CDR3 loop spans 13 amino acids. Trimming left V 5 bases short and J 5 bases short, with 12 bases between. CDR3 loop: CASSPTGPYGYTF. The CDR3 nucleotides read TGTGCCAGCAGCCCAACCGGGCCATATGGCTACACCTTC.

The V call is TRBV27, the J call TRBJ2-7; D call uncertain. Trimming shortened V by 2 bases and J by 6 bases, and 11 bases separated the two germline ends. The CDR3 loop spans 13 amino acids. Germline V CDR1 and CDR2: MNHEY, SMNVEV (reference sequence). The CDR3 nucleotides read TGTGCCAGCAGTTTAGGTGTGGGCCGCGAGCAGTACGTC. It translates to CASSLGVGREQYV.

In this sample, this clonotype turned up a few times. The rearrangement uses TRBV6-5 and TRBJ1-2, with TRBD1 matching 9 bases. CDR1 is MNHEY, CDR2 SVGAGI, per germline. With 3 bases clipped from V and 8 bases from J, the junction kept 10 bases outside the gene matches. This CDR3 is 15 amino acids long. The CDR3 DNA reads TGTGCCAGCAGTTATCAACGGGACAGGGCCAGCGGCTACACCTTC. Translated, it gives CASSYQRDRASGYTF.

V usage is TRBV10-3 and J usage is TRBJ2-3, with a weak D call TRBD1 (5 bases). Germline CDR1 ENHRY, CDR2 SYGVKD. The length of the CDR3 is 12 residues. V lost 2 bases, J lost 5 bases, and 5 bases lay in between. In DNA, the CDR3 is TGTGCCATCAGTGAGACAGGAGATACGCAGTATTTT. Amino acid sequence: CAISETGDTQYF.

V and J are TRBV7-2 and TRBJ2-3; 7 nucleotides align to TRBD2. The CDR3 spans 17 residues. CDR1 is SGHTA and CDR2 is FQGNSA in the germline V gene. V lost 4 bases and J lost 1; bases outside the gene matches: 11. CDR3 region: CASSSAGRGRGTDTQYF. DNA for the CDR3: TGTGCCAGCAGCTCAGCGGGGCGGGGCCGGGGCACAGATACGCAGTATTTT.

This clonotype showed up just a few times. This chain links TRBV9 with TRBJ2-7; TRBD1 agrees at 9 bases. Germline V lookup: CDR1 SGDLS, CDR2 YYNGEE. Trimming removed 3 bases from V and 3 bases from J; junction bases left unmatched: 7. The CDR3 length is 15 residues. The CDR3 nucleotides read TGTGCCAGCAGCGGCTACGCGACAGGGGGCTACGAGCAGTACTTC. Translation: CASSGYATGGYEQYF. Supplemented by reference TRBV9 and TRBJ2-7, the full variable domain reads DSGVTQTPKHLITATGQRVTLRCSPRSGDLSVYWYQQSLDQGLQFLIQYYNGEERAKGNILERFSAQQFPDLHSELNLSSLELGDSALYFCASSGYATGGYEQYFGPGTRLTVT.

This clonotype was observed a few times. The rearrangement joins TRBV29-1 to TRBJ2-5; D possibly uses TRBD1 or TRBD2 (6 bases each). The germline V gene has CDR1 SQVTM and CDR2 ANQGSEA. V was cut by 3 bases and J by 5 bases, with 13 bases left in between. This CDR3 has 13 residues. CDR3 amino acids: CSVDTGGAETQYF. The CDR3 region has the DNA TGCAGCGTTGATACCGGGGGCGCGGAGACCCAGTACTTC.

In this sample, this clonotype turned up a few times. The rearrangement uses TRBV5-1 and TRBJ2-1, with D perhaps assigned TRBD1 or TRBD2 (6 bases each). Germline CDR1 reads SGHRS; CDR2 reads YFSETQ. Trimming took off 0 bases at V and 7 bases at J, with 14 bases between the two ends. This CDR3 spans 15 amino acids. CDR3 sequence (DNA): TGCGCCAGCAGCTTGGGGTACGGGGGCGGTAATGAGCAGTTCTTC. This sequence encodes CASSLGYGGGNEQFF.

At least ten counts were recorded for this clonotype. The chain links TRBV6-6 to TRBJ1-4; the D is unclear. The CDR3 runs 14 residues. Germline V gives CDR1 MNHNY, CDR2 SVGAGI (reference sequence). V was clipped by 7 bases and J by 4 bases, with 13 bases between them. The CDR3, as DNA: TGTGCCAGCACTGCTGGCCTACGTAATGAAAAACTGTTTTTT. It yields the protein CASTAGLRNEKLFF.

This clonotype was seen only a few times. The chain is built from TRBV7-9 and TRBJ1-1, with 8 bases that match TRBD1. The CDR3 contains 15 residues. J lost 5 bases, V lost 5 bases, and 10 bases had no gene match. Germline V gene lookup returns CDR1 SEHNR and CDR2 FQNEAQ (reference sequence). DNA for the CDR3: TGTGCCAGCAGCCTGGGGACAGGAGGTGATACTGAAGCTTTCTTT. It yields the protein CASSLGTGGDTEAFF. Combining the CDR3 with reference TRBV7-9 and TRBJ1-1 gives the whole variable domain DTGVSQNPRHKITKRGQNVTFRCDPISEHNRLYWYRQTLGQGPEFLTYFQNEAQLEKSRLLSDRFSAERPKGSFSTLEIQRTEQGDSAMYLCASSLGTGGDTEAFFGQGTRLTVV.

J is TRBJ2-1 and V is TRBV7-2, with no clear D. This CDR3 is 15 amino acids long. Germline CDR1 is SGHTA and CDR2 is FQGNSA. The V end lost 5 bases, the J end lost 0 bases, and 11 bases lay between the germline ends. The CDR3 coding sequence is TGTGCCAGCAGCCAACTCCGAAGCTCCTACAATGAGCAGTTCTTC. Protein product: CASSQLRSSYNEQFF.

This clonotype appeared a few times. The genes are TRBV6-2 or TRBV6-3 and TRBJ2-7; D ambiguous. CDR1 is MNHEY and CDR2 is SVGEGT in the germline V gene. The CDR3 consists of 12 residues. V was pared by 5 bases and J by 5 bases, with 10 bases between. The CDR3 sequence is CASSDTTDEQYV. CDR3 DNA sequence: TGTGCCAGCAGTGACACCACAGACGAGCAGTACGTC.

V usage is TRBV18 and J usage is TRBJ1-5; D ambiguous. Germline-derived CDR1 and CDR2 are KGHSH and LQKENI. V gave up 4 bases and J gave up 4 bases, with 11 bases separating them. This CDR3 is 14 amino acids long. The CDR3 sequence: CASSQARGNQPQHF. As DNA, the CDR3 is TGTGCCAGCTCACAGGCGCGGGGTAATCAGCCCCAGCATTTT.

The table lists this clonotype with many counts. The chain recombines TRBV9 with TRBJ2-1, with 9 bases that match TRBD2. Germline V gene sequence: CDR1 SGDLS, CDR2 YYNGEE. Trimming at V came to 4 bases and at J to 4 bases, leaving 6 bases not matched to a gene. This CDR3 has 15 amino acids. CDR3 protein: CASSLTSGDYNEQFF. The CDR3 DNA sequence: TGTGCCAGCAGCCTGACTAGCGGTGATTACAATGAGCAGTTCTTC. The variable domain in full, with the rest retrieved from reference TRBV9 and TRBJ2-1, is DSGVTQTPKHLITATGQRVTLRCSPRSGDLSVYWYQQSLDQGLQFLIQYYNGEERAKGNILERFSAQQFPDLHSELNLSSLELGDSALYFCASSLTSGDYNEQFFGPGTRLTVL.

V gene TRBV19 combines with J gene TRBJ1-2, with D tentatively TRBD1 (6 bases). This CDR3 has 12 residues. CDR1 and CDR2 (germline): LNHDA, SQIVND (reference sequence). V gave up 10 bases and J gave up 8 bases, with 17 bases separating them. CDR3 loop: CATRTGARGYTF. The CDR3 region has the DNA TGTGCCACCAGGACGGGGGCGAGGGGCTACACCTTC. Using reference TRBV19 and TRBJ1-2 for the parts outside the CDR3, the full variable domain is DGGITQSPKYLFRKEGQNVTLSCEQNLNHDAMYWYRQDPGQGLRLIYYSQIVNDFQKGDIAEGYSVSREKKESFPLTVTSAQKNPTAFYLCATRTGARGYTFGSGTRLTVV.